Each of the 14 T cell receptor beta chains below was sequenced from the same sample in a study of T cell responses to AZD1222 COVID-19 vaccine (dated by TCRdb to about 2021). Preparation of the library involved the immunoSEQ multiplex PCR assay. The table was pulled from immuneACCESS by TCRdb, which kept in-frame rearrangements only. Such tables lose some clones; where checked, under half of the loss comes from unresolved V genes, and the rest has no known cause. Here the sample has roughly 150,000 clones; 90% occur a single time. The biggest ten clones account for approximately 6.3% of the sample. The label giving this sample's time point can be read as: about 28 days (+/-7) after the second vaccine dose. The specimen was peripheral blood, collected 28 days after the second AZD1222 dose. The source of these receptors is an adult who received the AZD1222 COVID-19 vaccine.

The genes are TRBV11-2 and TRBJ2-1; 7 bases are a match to TRBD1. V trimming: 7 bases; J trimming: 6 bases; junction bases outside the gene matches: 12. The CDR3 totals 15 residues. CDR1 is SGHAT and CDR2 is FQNNGV in the germline V gene. CDR3 coding DNA: TGTGCCAGCACCTATCTACAGGGGCCCGTCAATGAGCAGTTCTTC. Amino acids: CASTYLQGPVNEQFF.

The count of this clone is one. The chain links TRBV6-6 to TRBJ1-5; possibly TRBD1 for D (6 bases). The length of the CDR3 is 14 residues. V shed 5 bases and J shed 3 bases, with 11 bases lying between them. Per germline, CDR1 MNHNY and CDR2 SVGAGI (reference sequence). The CDR3: CASSHRQDNQPQHF. The CDR3 coding sequence is TGTGCCAGCAGTCATAGACAGGACAATCAGCCCCAGCATTTT.

V is TRBV7-7 and J is TRBJ1-4, with D uncertain. Trimming stripped 1 base from V and 6 bases from J, with 12 bases between. Germline CDR1 is SSHAT and CDR2 is FNYEAQ (reference sequence). This CDR3 has 15 amino acids. The CDR3 loop is CASSLGGLQDEKLFF. The DNA of the CDR3 is TGTGCCAGCAGCTTAGGCGGTTTGCAGGATGAAAAACTGTTTTTT.

The gene calls are TRBV19 and TRBJ2-7; the D gene is possibly TRBD1 (5 bases). The CDR3 is 18 residues long. Trimming cost V 3 bases and J 1 base, with 22 bases left between them. The germline CDR1 and CDR2 sequences are LNHDA and SQIVND (reference sequence). In nucleotides, the CDR3 is TGTGCCAGTAGTATCCCCCCCCGGGCAGGGATCGGGTCCTACGAGCAGTACTTC. Its translation: CASSIPPRAGIGSYEQYF. The full variable domain, completed using reference TRBV19 and TRBJ2-7, is DGGITQSPKYLFRKEGQNVTLSCEQNLNHDAMYWYRQDPGQGLRLIYYSQIVNDFQKGDIAEGYSVSREKKESFPLTVTSAQKNPTAFYLCASSIPPRAGIGSYEQYFGPGTRLTVT.

The chain combines TRBV27 with TRBJ2-7; maybe TRBD2 (5 bases). Germline V gives CDR1 MNHEY, CDR2 SMNVEV (reference sequence). The CDR3 totals 16 residues. Trimming removed 10 bases from V and 2 bases from J, with 24 bases in between. CDR3 nucleotides: TGTGCCACCTCCTTACGGTTCGGGGTTTCCACCTACGAGCAGTACTTC. Its translation: CATSLRFGVSTYEQYF.

V is TRBV30 and J is TRBJ2-7; no definite D call. Germline V CDR1 and CDR2: GTSNPN, SVGIG (reference sequence). The V and J ends lost 2 bases and 6 bases respectively, with 8 bases between them. The CDR3 is 11 residues long. In DNA, the CDR3 is TGTGCCTGGAGTCGGGTGGGCGAGCAGTACTTC. It codes for CAWSRVGEQYF. Together with reference TRBV30 and TRBJ2-7, the CDR3 gives the full variable domain: SQTIHQWPATLVQPVGSPLSLECTVEGTSNPNLYWYRQAAGRGLQLLFYSVGIGQISSEVPQNLSASRPQDRQFILSSKKLLLSDSGFYLCAWSRVGEQYFGPGTRLTVT.

The chain is built from TRBV12-3 or TRBV12-4 and TRBJ2-7; D not resolved. The CDR3 is 13 amino acids. The ends were cut back, 3 bases at V and 2 bases at J, with 8 bases in the middle. CDR3 in amino acids: CASSFLQTYEQYF. Written as DNA, the CDR3 is TGTGCCAGCAGTTTTTTACAGACCTACGAGCAGTACTTC.

The chain is built from TRBV5-1 and TRBJ2-1; D perhaps matches TRBD2 (5 bases). Germline V gene lookup returns CDR1 SGHRS and CDR2 YFSETQ. This CDR3 contains 15 residues. V lost 0 bases and J 7 bases, leaving 14 bases between the germline ends. This CDR3 is CASSLERRGLNEQFF. The CDR3 DNA is TGCGCCAGCAGCTTGGAGCGCCGGGGATTGAATGAGCAGTTCTTC.

This sequence joins TRBV28 and TRBJ1-4; TRBD1 matches at 7 bases. V lost 3 bases and J lost 8; bases outside the gene matches: 9. CDR3 length: 15 amino acids. Germline V CDR1 and CDR2: MDHEN, SYDVKM. Here the CDR3 DNA reads TGTGCCAGCAGTTTTCTCGGGGCAGGGGGGGAAAAACTGTTTTTT. It codes for CASSFLGAGGEKLFF.

The chain recombines TRBV7-6 with TRBJ1-5; 7 nucleotides agree with TRBD1. J lost 7 bases, V lost 3 bases, and 9 bases had no gene match. The CDR3 loop spans 15 amino acids. CDR1 and CDR2 from the germline V gene are SGHVS and FNYEAQ. Here the CDR3 reads CASSFRDSAWQPQHF. The CDR3 nucleotides are TGTGCCAGCAGCTTCAGGGACAGCGCATGGCAGCCCCAGCATTTT.

The chain combines TRBV14 with TRBJ2-7, with 8 bases fitting TRBD1. This CDR3 comprises 14 residues. Germline CDR1 and CDR2: SGHDN and FVKESK. The ends lost 4 bases at V and 2 bases at J; junction bases unmatched: 4. CDR3 amino acids: CASSLGQGTYEQYF. CDR3 coding DNA: TGTGCCAGCAGCCTCGGACAGGGCACCTACGAGCAGTACTTC.

The chain links TRBV27 to TRBJ1-2; D may be TRBD1 (5 bases). Trimming left V 2 bases short and J 6 bases short, with 10 bases between. Looked up from germline, CDR1 is MNHEY and CDR2 is SMNVEV (reference sequence). The CDR3 runs 13 residues. The CDR3 reads CASSLGQFDGYTF. As DNA, the CDR3 is TGTGCCAGCAGTTTAGGACAATTCGATGGCTACACCTTC.

To note about this clone: The identical CDR3 is also encoded by other nucleotide sequences in the sample. V and J are TRBV15 and TRBJ2-7; the D is unclear. The CDR3 is 13 amino acids. Trimming shortened V by 0 bases and J by 4 bases, and 7 bases separated the two germline ends. Germline CDR1 and CDR2: LNHNV and YYDKDF (reference sequence). The CDR3 is CATSRDPGYEQYF. The CDR3 DNA sequence: TGTGCCACCAGCAGAGATCCGGGTTACGAGCAGTACTTC.

V gene TRBV19 combines with J gene TRBJ1-5; D is undetermined. Germline V gives CDR1 LNHDA, CDR2 SQIVND (reference sequence). With 3 bases removed from V and 7 bases from J, the gap between germline ends came to 13 bases. This CDR3 comprises 14 residues. CDR3: CASSIRGEGQPQHF. CDR3 nucleotide sequence: TGTGCCAGTAGTATTCGCGGGGAAGGACAGCCCCAGCATTTT.